The 26 T cell receptor beta chains below all came from one sample that was sequenced in a study of Graves' ophthalmopathy and Graves' hyperthyroidism. The authors amplified TCR beta CDR3 regions from RNA transcripts. A first-round RT-PCR used HTBI primers, followed by a second-round multiplex PCR. TCRdb re-called the multiplex PCR reads with MiXCR, one entry per CDR3 protein. The sample carries approximately 460,000 distinct CDR3 sequences, around an eighth recorded once. Sequencing was carried out using blood. These receptors came from a woman aged 30 to 39 with Graves' ophthalmopathy.

A word on this clonotype: Sequence at one end of the junction differs from germline and may be a read error. The rearrangement uses TRBV20-1 and TRBJ2-5; 11 bases map to TRBD2. Germline V lookup: CDR1 DFQATT, CDR2 SNEGSKA (reference sequence). The CDR3 extends over 13 amino acids. CDR3: CSGTSGGQETKYF. CDR3 in DNA: TGCAGCGGAACTAGCGGGGGACAAGAGACCAAGTACTTC.

This clonotype came up many times. The chain joins TRBV24-1 to TRBJ1-2; D is perhaps TRBD1 (6 bases). The germline V and J ends were trimmed by 0 bases and 8 bases, with 9 bases remaining between them. Germline assignment: CDR1 KGHDR and CDR2 SFDVKD. CDR3 length: 13 residues. CDR3 nucleotides: TGTGCCACCAGTGATTTGGCAGGGGAAGGCTACACCTTC. The encoded protein is CATSDLAGEGYTF.

Many counts were recorded for this clonotype. The chain carries TRBV27 and TRBJ1-3; 11 bases align to TRBD1. After removal of 7 bases from V and 4 bases from J, the junction contained 6 bases not matched to a gene. CDR3 length equals 15 residues. CDR1 and CDR2 (germline): MNHEY, SMNVEV (reference sequence). The CDR3 spells CASNGQGARGNTIYF. The CDR3 nucleotides are TGTGCCAGCAATGGACAGGGGGCGAGGGGAAACACCATATATTTT.

This clonotype has just a few counts. The junction and the germline gene differ at one end; a read error may be behind it. The chain combines TRBV7-3 with TRBJ1-6; D is undetermined. This CDR3 region has 16 residues. Germline CDR1 and CDR2: SGHTA and FQGTGA. The CDR3 DNA follows: TGTGCCAGCAGCTTAGCCGGGTCGGATTATAATTCACACCTCCACTTT. It is translated as CASSLAGSDYNSHLHF.

The rearrangement links TRBV30 to TRBJ1-1; TRBD1 aligns across 7 bases. After removal of 1 base from V and 11 bases from J, the junction contained 7 bases not matched to a gene. The CDR3 has 12 amino acids. CDR1 is GTSNPN and CDR2 is SVGIG in the germline V gene (reference sequence). CDR3 in DNA: TGTGCCTGGAGTGCAAACAGGGGTGACGCTTTCTTT. Translation: CAWSANRGDAFF.

This clonotype has at least ten counts. The gene calls are TRBV12-3 or TRBV12-4 and TRBJ2-5, with TRBD1 identical over 8 bases. V lost 3 bases to trimming and J lost 5 bases; unmatched junction nucleotides: 2. This CDR3 spans 13 amino acids. The CDR3 sequence: CASSFRGQETQYF. CDR3 bases: TGTGCCAGCAGTTTCAGGGGGCAGGAGACCCAGTACTTC.

This clonotype came up many times. The chain uses TRBV6-1 and TRBJ1-5, with a possible D match to TRBD1 (6 bases). The CDR3 length is 14 residues. V lost 10 bases and J lost 9, with 22 bases in between. Germline values: CDR1 MNHNS, CDR2 SASEGT. CDR3 in DNA: TGTGCCACCGCGACAGGAGACTCATCAGGGCCCCAGCATTTT. The encoded protein is CATATGDSSGPQHF.

This clonotype came up many times. The V and J genes are TRBV7-9 and TRBJ1-1; D gene unclear. CDR1 SEHNR and CDR2 FQNEAQ come from the germline V gene (reference sequence). Trimming removed 2 bases from V and 8 bases from J, with 12 bases in between. This CDR3 has 13 amino acids. The CDR3 DNA reads TGTGCCAGCAGCTTAAGGCCGTGGCAGGAAGCTTTCTTT. Translated: CASSLRPWQEAFF.

This clonotype appeared many times. V gene TRBV7-6 combines with J gene TRBJ2-7; D ambiguous. CDR1 and CDR2 (germline): SGHVS, FNYEAQ. The CDR3 is 13 amino acids. V was shortened by 5 bases and J by 4 bases, with 12 bases between the two germline ends. CDR3 region: CASSELINYEQYF. As DNA, the CDR3 is TGTGCCAGCAGCGAGCTGATCAATTACGAGCAGTACTTC.

This clonotype was picked up many times. The chain is built from TRBV5-1 and TRBJ2-7; tentatively, D is TRBD1 (6 bases). This CDR3 is 15 amino acids long. Germline V gene sequence: CDR1 SGHRS, CDR2 YFSETQ. The germline V and J ends were trimmed by 4 bases and 2 bases, with 16 bases remaining between them. CDR3 coding DNA: TGCGCCAGCAGCCCCTCCAGTGCAGGGGCCTACGAGCAGTACTTC. It codes for CASSPSSAGAYEQYF.

There are a few counts of this clonotype. The chain employs TRBV30 and TRBJ1-1; D uncertain. Trimming took 1 base from V and 1 from J, leaving 7 bases between them. Germline-derived CDR1 and CDR2 are GTSNPN and SVGIG (reference sequence). This CDR3 is built from 13 residues. The CDR3 region has the DNA TGTGCCTGGAGTGGTGGGGAGAACACTGAAGCTTTCTTT. Translation gives CAWSGGENTEAFF.

Many counts were recorded for this clonotype. This chain connects TRBV6-1 to TRBJ1-2; D is ambiguous. Germline lookup yields CDR1 MNHNS and CDR2 SASEGT. The CDR3 extends over 11 amino acids. Trimming pared 7 bases from V and 3 bases from J, leaving 6 bases between. CDR3 region: CASTSDYGYTF. The CDR3 nucleotides are TGTGCCAGCACCTCGGACTATGGCTACACCTTC.

In its sample, this clonotype was seen many times. The V call is TRBV11-2, the J call TRBJ2-7, with 7 positions matching TRBD2. V was pared by 0 bases and J by 4 bases, with 6 bases of the junction left unmatched. The CDR3 has 15 amino acids. Per the germline V gene, CDR1 is SGHAT and CDR2 is FQNNGV. CDR3 sequence reads: CASSLEGPGGYEQYF. The DNA for the CDR3 is TGTGCCAGCAGCTTAGAAGGCCCGGGAGGATACGAGCAGTACTTC.

This clonotype was seen ten or more times. The chain links TRBV12-5 to TRBJ1-5, with 8 positions matching TRBD1. Germline CDR1 is LGHNT and CDR2 is FRNRAP. This CDR3 has 13 amino acids. J was trimmed by 7 bases and V by 2 bases; bases with no gene match: 1. CDR3 sequence: CASGLTGGQPQHF. In nucleotides, the CDR3 is TGTGCTAGTGGTTTGACAGGGGGGCAGCCCCAGCATTTT.

In its sample, this clonotype was seen many times. This chain links TRBV12-3 or TRBV12-4 with TRBJ1-1, with D possibly matching TRBD1 (6 bases). The V and J ends lost 5 bases and 6 bases respectively, with 10 bases between them. This CDR3 region has 12 residues. The CDR3 sequence: CASSIRGPEAFF. CDR3 coding DNA: TGTGCCAGCAGTATCAGGGGTCCTGAAGCTTTCTTT.

Note on this clonotype: Sequence at one end of the junction differs from germline and may be a read error. The J gene is TRBJ2-5, the V gene TRBV6-1; either TRBD1 or TRBD2 may supply D (5 bases each). The CDR3 runs to 15 residues. From germline, CDR1 is MNHNS and CDR2 SASEGT. CDR3 nucleotide sequence: TGTGCCAGCAGTGCGGAAAAGGGACCTCAAGAGACCCAATACTTC. Its protein is CASSAEKGPQETQYF.

This clonotype occurred many times. The chain uses TRBV4-1 and TRBJ1-6, with D perhaps matching TRBD1 (5 bases). The germline V gene has CDR1 MGHRA and CDR2 YSYEKL. This CDR3 region has 14 residues. V lost 1 base to trimming and J lost 6 bases, with 7 bases between them. CDR3 DNA: TGCGCCAGCAGCCAAGGGGGCTTTAATTCACCCCTCCACTTT. Encoded protein: CASSQGGFNSPLHF.

This clonotype was observed many times. The rearrangement uses TRBV30 and TRBJ1-2; tentatively, D is TRBD1 (5 bases). CDR3 length equals 14 residues. The germline V and J ends were trimmed by 3 bases and 4 bases, with 15 bases remaining between them. The germline V gene encodes CDR1 GTSNPN and CDR2 SVGIG (reference sequence). CDR3 amino acids: CAWSAIRVGYGYTF. The CDR3 DNA is TGTGCCTGGAGCGCAATCAGGGTCGGCTATGGCTACACCTTC.

This clonotype was seen at least ten times. The V gene is TRBV12-3 or TRBV12-4, the J gene TRBJ1-1, with 8 positions matching TRBD1. V trimming: 6 bases; J trimming: 1 base; junction bases outside the gene matches: 4. This CDR3 region has 14 residues. The CDR3 sequence is CASSQDRANTEAFF. The CDR3 nucleotides read TGTGCCAGCAGCCAGGACAGGGCGAACACTGAAGCTTTCTTT.

This clonotype was seen a few times. The chain is built from TRBV19 and TRBJ1-2; 7 bases match TRBD1. Germline V lookup: CDR1 LNHDA, CDR2 SQIVND (reference sequence). Unmatched junction bases numbered 10, after V lost 10 bases and J lost 8 bases. This CDR3 region has 12 residues. The CDR3 region has the DNA TGTGCCACGCTCACAGGGGTCGGGGGCTACACCTTC. Its translation is CATLTGVGGYTF.

About this clonotype: Possible read error: a much larger clone is one base away. The J gene is TRBJ2-5, the V gene TRBV20-1; no clear D. The CDR3 sequence is 12 residues long. The V gene's germline CDR1 is DFQATT and CDR2 SNEGSKA (reference sequence). This chain's CDR3 is CSAKRYQETEYF. CDR3 in DNA: TGCAGCGCGAAAAGGTACCAAGAGACCGAGTACTTC.

The rearrangement joins TRBV10-3 to TRBJ1-2; D ambiguous. CDR3 length: 16 amino acids. Germline CDR1 reads ENHRY; CDR2 reads SYGVKD. The CDR3 nucleotides read TGTGTCTGTCTCCCCTCCGGGAGCCCAAGAACCTATGGCTACACCTTC. It specifies CVCLPSGSPRTYGYTF.

This clonotype showed up just a few times. The genes are TRBV19 and TRBJ1-5; tentatively, D is TRBD1 (6 bases). The length of the CDR3 is 16 residues. Germline loops: CDR1 LNHDA, CDR2 SQIVND (reference sequence). With 2 bases removed from V and 4 bases from J, the gap between germline ends came to 15 bases. In nucleotides, the CDR3 is TGTGCCAGTAGTATATGGAACAGGGCCTCTAATCAGCCCCAGCATTTT. Translated, it gives CASSIWNRASNQPQHF.

The V and J genes are TRBV20-1 and TRBJ1-5, with TRBD1 identical over 7 bases. This CDR3 has 12 amino acids. The V segment lost 5 bases and the J segment 7 bases; nucleotides outside the gene matches: 5. In germline, CDR1 is DFQATT, CDR2 SNEGSKA (reference sequence). DNA for the CDR3: TGCAGTGCTGTAACAGGGGACCAGCCCCAGCATTTT. Translation gives CSAVTGDQPQHF.

This clonotype has a count of ten or more. V usage is TRBV15 and J usage is TRBJ2-5, with a possible D match to TRBD2 (7 bases). Per germline, CDR1 LNHNV and CDR2 YYDKDF (reference sequence). V lost 5 bases, J lost 5 bases, and 18 bases lay in between. There are 15 residues in the CDR3. CDR3 in DNA: TGTGCCACCAGCTCCAGTGGGGGGGCCGCTGAGACCCAGTACTTC. It is translated as CATSSSGGAAETQYF.

Many counts were recorded for this clonotype. The chain employs TRBV7-2 and TRBJ1-6; TRBD1 might be the D (5 bases). CDR1 is SGHTA and CDR2 is FQGNSA in the germline V gene. Trimming shortened V by 2 bases and J by 7 bases, and 15 bases separated the two germline ends. This CDR3 is 16 amino acids long. CDR3 residues: CASSLSGGSVNSPLHF. The CDR3 region has the DNA TGTGCCAGCAGCTTAAGCGGGGGGTCCGTGAATTCACCCCTCCACTTT. The full variable domain, in which reference TRBV7-2 and TRBJ1-6 provide the parts outside the CDR3, is GAGVSQSPSNKVTEKGKDVELRCDPISGHTALYWYRQSLGQGLEFLIYFQGNSAPDKSGLPSDRFSAERTGGSVSTLTIQRTQQEDSAVYLCASSLSGGSVNSPLHFGNGTRLTVT.